These 15 T cell receptor beta chains share one sample of origin, sequenced in a study of beta chain features in type 1 diabetes. Sequencing targeted expressed TCRB transcripts, as all isolated RNA had been reverse transcribed. Libraries were prepared by immunoSEQ multiplex PCR; TCRdb keeps only in-frame clonotypes and omits some of them. The repertoire has 810,000 or so clones, around a sixth of them found once; the top ten carry 0.02% to 0.03%. The sequencing input was naive CD4+ T cells from blood. Receptors were obtained from a woman aged 18-29 years in good health.

This clone was found a few times. The rearrangement uses TRBV7-9 and TRBJ2-7, with 13 bases identical to TRBD2. The CDR3 loop spans 15 amino acids. The germline gives CDR1 SEHNR, CDR2 FQNEAQ (reference sequence). After removal of 0 bases from V and 5 bases from J, the junction contained 1 base not matched to a gene. Here the CDR3 DNA reads TGTGCCAGCAGCTTAGCACTAGCGGGAGGGGACGAGCAGTACTTC. Residues: CASSLALAGGDEQYF.

A single count supports this clone. This chain links TRBV19 with TRBJ2-6, with a weak D call TRBD2 (5 bases). The germline CDR1 and CDR2 sequences are LNHDA and SQIVND (reference sequence). V was clipped by 5 bases and J by 0 bases, with 14 bases between them. The CDR3 loop spans 17 amino acids. The CDR3 DNA is TGTGCCAGTAGTTCCGGACTCATTCTCTCTGGGGCCAACGTCCTGACTTTC. Encoded protein: CASSSGLILSGANVLTF.

This clone was observed a handful of times. The CDR3 nucleotides are TGTGCCATCAGTGTAGCGGGACTTGAGGGGGATACGCAGTATTTT. This encodes CAISVAGLEGDTQYF. J is TRBJ2-3 and V is TRBV10-3; TRBD2 matches 8 bases. The junction had 9 bases not matched to a gene; V was cut back by 4 bases and J by 6 bases. Germline CDR1 reads ENHRY; CDR2 reads SYGVKD. This CDR3 spans 15 amino acids.

This clone has just a few counts. The V and J genes are TRBV7-9 and TRBJ2-1; 8 bases fit TRBD2. V dropped 4 bases and J dropped 0; count of bases not matched to a gene: 8. The CDR3 has 17 residues. Germline V gene lookup returns CDR1 SEHNR and CDR2 FQNEAQ (reference sequence). Here the CDR3 DNA reads TGTGCCAGCAGCTCCGCGGGGGGTCTCGACTCCTACAATGAGCAGTTCTTC. Amino acids: CASSSAGGLDSYNEQFF.

This clone was detected only a few times. This CDR3 is CASSLRIAGVEEQFF. CDR3 coding DNA: TGTGCCAGCAGCTTAAGGATAGCGGGAGTGGAAGAGCAGTTCTTC. The chain joins TRBV11-2 to TRBJ2-1; 9 bases align to TRBD2. CDR3 length equals 15 residues. The germline CDR1 and CDR2 sequences are SGHAT and FQNNGV. Trimming took 2 bases from V and 10 from J; bases not matched to a gene: 9.

This clone has a handful of counts. The rearrangement uses TRBV9 and TRBJ2-3; 8 positions match TRBD1. Germline trimming cut 3 bases from V and 2 bases from J; bases unmatched to any gene: 2. The CDR3 is 14 amino acids. CDR1 and CDR2 (germline): SGDLS, YYNGEE. The CDR3 region is CASSEGQATDTQYF. The CDR3 region has the DNA TGTGCCAGCAGCGAGGGACAGGCCACAGATACGCAGTATTTT.

V usage is TRBV6-1 and J usage is TRBJ2-7, with TRBD1 matching over 9 bases. This CDR3 comprises 14 residues. V dropped 7 bases and J dropped 7; count of bases not matched to a gene: 11. Looked up from germline, CDR1 is MNHNS and CDR2 is SASEGT. CDR3 amino acids: CASNTGTGIREQYF. CDR3 nucleotides: TGTGCCAGCAATACCGGGACAGGGATTAGGGAGCAGTACTTC.

The table lists this clone with a few counts. The V and J genes are TRBV6-5 and TRBJ2-5; 9 bases align to TRBD2. Germline V gives CDR1 MNHEY, CDR2 SVGAGI. The CDR3 extends over 13 amino acids. After removal of 11 bases from V and 5 bases from J, the junction contained 9 bases not matched to a gene. The CDR3: CAGCGRAFETQYF. CDR3 DNA: TGTGCCGGGTGCGGGAGGGCATTCGAGACCCAGTACTTC.

This clone was observed a handful of times. The chain employs TRBV28 and TRBJ1-2, with D tentatively TRBD1 (6 bases). This CDR3 spans 12 amino acids. The ends were cut back, 5 bases at V and 7 bases at J, with 11 bases in the middle. CDR1 is MDHEN, CDR2 SYDVKM, per germline. DNA for the CDR3: TGTGCCAGCAGTGAAGGGGGTAGTGGCTACACCTTC. Its translation: CASSEGGSGYTF.

This chain joins TRBV11-1 and TRBJ2-5, with D possibly matching TRBD1 (5 bases). Germline V gives CDR1 SGHAT, CDR2 FQDESV (reference sequence). The V and J ends lost 5 bases and 5 bases respectively, with 15 bases between them. The CDR3 loop spans 14 amino acids. DNA of the CDR3: TGTGCCAGCAGCGGATCAGGGTCGTGGGAGACCCAGTACTTC. Protein product: CASSGSGSWETQYF. Using reference TRBV11-1 and TRBJ2-5 for the parts outside the CDR3, the full variable domain is EAEVAQSPRYKITEKSQAVAFWCDPISGHATLYWYRQILGQGPELLVQFQDESVVDDSQLPKDRFSAERLKGVDSTLKIQPAELGDSAMYLCASSGSGSWETQYFGPGTRLLVL.

This chain links TRBV29-1 with TRBJ2-5, with D uncertain. In germline, CDR1 is SQVTM, CDR2 ANQGSEA. Trimming took 7 bases from V and 5 from J, leaving 14 bases between them. CDR3 size: 12 residues. CDR3 protein: CSASQSSETQYF. For the CDR3, the DNA is TGCAGCGCCAGCCAGAGCTCCGAGACCCAGTACTTC.

This clone was detected a few times. V gene TRBV19 combines with J gene TRBJ1-2, with 9 bases fitting TRBD1. Germline-derived CDR1 and CDR2 are LNHDA and SQIVND (reference sequence). V shed 5 bases, J shed 7 bases, and the junction held 8 bases outside the gene matches. The CDR3 extends over 14 amino acids. The CDR3 loop reads CASSAPDRGGGYTF. The DNA of the CDR3 is TGTGCCAGTAGTGCCCCGGACAGGGGTGGTGGCTACACCTTC.

This clone was seen a handful of times. This rearrangement joins TRBV19 to TRBJ2-1; 11 bases line up with TRBD2. Per the germline V gene, CDR1 is LNHDA and CDR2 is SQIVND (reference sequence). J was trimmed by 5 bases and V by 4 bases; bases with no gene match: 7. This CDR3 is built from 16 residues. DNA of the CDR3: TGTGCCAGTAGTAAAGCGGGGACTAGCGGTAACAATGAGCAGTTCTTC. Protein product: CASSKAGTSGNNEQFF.

The chain is built from TRBV5-4 and TRBJ2-7; 7 bases map to TRBD1. Germline V CDR1 and CDR2: SGHNT, YYREEE (reference sequence). Losses at the gene ends were 4 bases for V and 3 bases for J; bases not matched to a gene: 10. This CDR3 has 15 residues. The CDR3 loop reads CASSPLGQRNYEQYF. CDR3 DNA sequence: TGTGCCAGCAGCCCGCTGGGACAGAGAAACTACGAGCAGTACTTC.

The chain joins TRBV2 to TRBJ2-1; 10 bases agree with TRBD2. V was clipped by 2 bases and J by 5 bases; unmatched bases: 6. The V gene's germline CDR1 is SNHLY and CDR2 FYNNEI. The CDR3 has 16 amino acids. The CDR3 spells CASSEYLLAGDNEQFF. The CDR3 DNA follows: TGTGCCAGCAGTGAATACTTGCTAGCGGGGGACAATGAGCAGTTCTTC.